This T cell receptor beta chain was recovered during a study of shared clonotypes between healthy human individuals. Overall study findings and caveats: Sharing across several donors was seen in 4% to 6.5% of naive CD4 clonotypes.

For each subset, genomic DNA was distributed in equal portions over several immunoSEQ plates. Clones were read by immunoSEQ multiplex PCR, and TCRdb kept only the in-frame ones, dropping some. Of 2.5 million or so clones listed, approximately 90% are singletons. Comments on this clone: Its antigen is not known. A read error is likely, as this CDR3 ends without the conserved phenylalanine or tryptophan. It is unclear where the CDR3 begins or ends on the DNA, so no DNA is shown, and the CDR3 is as TCRdb lists it.

Both subsets, CD45RA+ naive and CD45RA-negative memory, were split from the CD4+ cells. Germline CDR1 SGHKS, CDR2 YYEKEE (reference sequence). The CDR3 is 17 residues long, counting both termini. This sequence originates from a man aged 18 to 30 in good health. The sample was naive CD4+ T cells sorted from blood. Subset meaning: CD45RA+ positively selected. V usage is TRBV5-5 and J usage is TRBJ2-7; the DNA was not compared with TRBD1, the D call given in the table. The CDR3: CASSPSGTGGQLYEYVI.